Included here is one T cell receptor (beta chain) sequence, with context. The antigen is not known. This entry belongs to a study of regulatory and conventional T cells in RAG deficiency. Blood CD4+ CD25-low CD127-high conventional T cells supplied the genomic DNA template. CDR3 length: 15 amino acids. V dropped 1 base and J dropped 3; count of bases not matched to a gene: 6. Germline V gene data show CDR1 as SGHRS and CDR2 as YFSETQ. Study conclusions and caveats: RAG-deficient patients showed markedly lower Shannon entropy and higher Simpson indices than control T-cell subsets. Compared with controls, unique Treg TCR beta sequences dropped about 110-fold in Omenn syndrome and CID/AS.

The assay was immunoSEQ multiplex PCR, and TCRdb's table has in-frame clones only and misses some. The sample has around 30,000 clones; roughly 95% are singletons. This same sample was also taken into another study, of regulatory T cells. That source reports: The primer mix had 52 TRBV and 13 TRBJ primers.

This sequence originates from a human donor in good health. The chain combines TRBV5-1 with TRBJ2-7; TRBD1 matches 8 bases. What was sequenced was CD25- CD4+ T cells sorted from blood. The CDR3 is CASSLTTGAHYEQYF. In DNA, the CDR3 is TGCGCCAGCAGCTTGACGACAGGGGCTCACTACGAGCAGTACTTC.